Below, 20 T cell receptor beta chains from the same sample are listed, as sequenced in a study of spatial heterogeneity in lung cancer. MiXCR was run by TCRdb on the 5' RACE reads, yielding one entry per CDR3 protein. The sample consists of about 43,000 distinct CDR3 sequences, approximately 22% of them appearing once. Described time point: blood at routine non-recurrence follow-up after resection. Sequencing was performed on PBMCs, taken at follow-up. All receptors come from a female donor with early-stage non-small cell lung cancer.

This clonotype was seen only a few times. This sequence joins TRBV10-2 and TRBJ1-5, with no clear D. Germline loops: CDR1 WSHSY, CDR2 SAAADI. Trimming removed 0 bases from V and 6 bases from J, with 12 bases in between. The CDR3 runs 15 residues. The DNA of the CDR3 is TGCGCCAGCAGTGAGTCCGGTGGTGTGGGTCAGCCCCAGCATTTT. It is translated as CASSESGGVGQPQHF.

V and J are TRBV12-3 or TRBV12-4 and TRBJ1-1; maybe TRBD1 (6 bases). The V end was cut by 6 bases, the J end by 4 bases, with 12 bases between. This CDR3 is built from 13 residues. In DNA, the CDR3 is TGTGCCAGCAGCGGGGGGGCCGGCACTGAAGCTTTCTTT. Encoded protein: CASSGGAGTEAFF.

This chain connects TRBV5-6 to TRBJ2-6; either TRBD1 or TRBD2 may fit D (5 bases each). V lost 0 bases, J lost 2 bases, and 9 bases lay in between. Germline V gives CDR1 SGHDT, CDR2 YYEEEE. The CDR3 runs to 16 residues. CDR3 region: CASSLEGRTGANVLTF. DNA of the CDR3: TGTGCCAGCAGCTTGGAGGGACGTACTGGGGCCAACGTCCTGACTTTC.

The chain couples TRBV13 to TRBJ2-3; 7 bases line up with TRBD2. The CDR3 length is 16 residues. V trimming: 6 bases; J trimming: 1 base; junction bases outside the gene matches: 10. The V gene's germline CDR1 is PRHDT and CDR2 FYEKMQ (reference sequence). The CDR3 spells CASRGPSGIRTDTQYF. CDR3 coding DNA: TGTGCCAGCAGGGGTCCTAGCGGAATACGCACAGATACGCAGTATTTT.

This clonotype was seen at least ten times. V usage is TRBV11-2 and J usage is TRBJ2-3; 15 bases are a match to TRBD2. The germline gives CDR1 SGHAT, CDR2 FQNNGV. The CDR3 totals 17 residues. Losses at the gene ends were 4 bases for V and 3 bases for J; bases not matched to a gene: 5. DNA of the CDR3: TGTGCCAGCAGCTGGACTAGCGGGGGGGCGAGGACAGATACGCAGTATTTT. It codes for CASSWTSGGARTDTQYF.

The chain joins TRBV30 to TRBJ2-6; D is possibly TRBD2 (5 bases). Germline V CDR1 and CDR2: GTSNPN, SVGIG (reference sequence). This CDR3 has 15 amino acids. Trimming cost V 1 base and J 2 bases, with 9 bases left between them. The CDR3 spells CAWSDPGTGANVLTF. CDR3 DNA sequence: TGTGCCTGGAGTGACCCGGGGACTGGGGCCAACGTCCTGACTTTC.

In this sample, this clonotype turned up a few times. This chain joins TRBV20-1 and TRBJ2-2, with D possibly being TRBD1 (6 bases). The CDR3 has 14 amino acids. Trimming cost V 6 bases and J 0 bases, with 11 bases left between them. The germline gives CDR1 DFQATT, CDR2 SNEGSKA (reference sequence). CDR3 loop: CSAVQGSNTGELFF. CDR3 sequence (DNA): TGCAGTGCCGTACAGGGTTCGAACACCGGGGAGCTGTTTTTT.

The CDR3 reads CASSVTGGEQFF. The CDR3 bases are TGTGCCAGCAGCGTAACGGGCGGGGAGCAGTTCTTC. J is TRBJ2-1 and V is TRBV9; a weak D match, TRBD2 (5 bases). The germline V gene has CDR1 SGDLS and CDR2 YYNGEE. V was cut by 1 base and J by 10 bases, with 9 bases left in between. This CDR3 is 12 amino acids long.

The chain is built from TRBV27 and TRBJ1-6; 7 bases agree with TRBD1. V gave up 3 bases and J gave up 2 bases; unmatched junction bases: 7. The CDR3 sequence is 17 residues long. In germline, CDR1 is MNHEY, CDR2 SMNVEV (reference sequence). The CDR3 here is CASSFGHTGAYNSPLHF. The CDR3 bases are TGTGCCAGCAGTTTTGGTCACACAGGGGCCTATAATTCACCCCTCCACTTT.

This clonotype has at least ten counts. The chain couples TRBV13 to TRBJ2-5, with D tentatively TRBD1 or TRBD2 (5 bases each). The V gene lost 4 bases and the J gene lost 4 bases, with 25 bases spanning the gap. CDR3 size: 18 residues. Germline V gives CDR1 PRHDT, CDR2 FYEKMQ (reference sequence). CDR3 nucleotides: TGTGCCAGCAGCTCCTTGAGGGGTAGCGTAGGGCATCGAGAGACCCAGTACTTC. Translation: CASSSLRGSVGHRETQYF.

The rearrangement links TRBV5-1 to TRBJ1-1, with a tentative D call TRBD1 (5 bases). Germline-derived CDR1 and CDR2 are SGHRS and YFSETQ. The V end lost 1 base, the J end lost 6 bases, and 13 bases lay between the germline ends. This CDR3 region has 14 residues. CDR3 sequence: CASSLSRGISEAFF. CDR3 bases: TGCGCCAGCAGCTTGTCACGGGGGATCTCTGAAGCTTTCTTT.

The DNA of the CDR3 is TGTGCCAGCAGCCCGCAGGGGGCAGATACGCAGTATTTT. Amino acids: CASSPQGADTQYF. The rearrangement links TRBV7-2 to TRBJ2-3, with 7 bases that match TRBD1. Unmatched junction bases numbered 3, after V lost 5 bases and J lost 4 bases. The CDR3 length is 13 residues. Germline CDR1 and CDR2: SGHTA and FQGNSA.

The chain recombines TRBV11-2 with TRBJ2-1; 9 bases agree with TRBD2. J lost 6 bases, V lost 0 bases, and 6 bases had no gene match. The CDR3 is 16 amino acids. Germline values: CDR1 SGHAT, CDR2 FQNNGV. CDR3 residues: CASSLEDPGLANEQFF. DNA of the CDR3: TGTGCCAGCAGCTTAGAGGATCCGGGACTAGCCAATGAGCAGTTCTTC.

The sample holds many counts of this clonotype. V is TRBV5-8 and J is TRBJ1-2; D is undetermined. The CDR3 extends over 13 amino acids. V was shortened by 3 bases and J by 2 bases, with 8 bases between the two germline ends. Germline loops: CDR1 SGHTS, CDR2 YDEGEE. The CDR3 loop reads CASSSLDNYGYTF. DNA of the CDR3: TGTGCCAGCAGCTCCCTGGACAACTATGGCTACACCTTC.

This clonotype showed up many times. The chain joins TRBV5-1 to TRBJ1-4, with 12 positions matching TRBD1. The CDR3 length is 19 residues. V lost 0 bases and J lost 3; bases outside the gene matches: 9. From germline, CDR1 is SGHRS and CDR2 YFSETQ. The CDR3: CASSLAPGTGGTANEKLFF. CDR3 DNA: TGCGCCAGCAGCTTGGCCCCCGGGACAGGGGGCACGGCTAATGAAAAACTGTTTTTT. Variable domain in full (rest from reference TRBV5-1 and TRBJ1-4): KAGVTQTPRYLIKTRGQQVTLSCSPISGHRSVSWYQQTPGQGLQFLFEYFSETQRNKGNFPGRFSGRQFSNSRSEMNVSTLELGDSALYLCASSLAPGTGGTANEKLFFGSGTQLSVL.

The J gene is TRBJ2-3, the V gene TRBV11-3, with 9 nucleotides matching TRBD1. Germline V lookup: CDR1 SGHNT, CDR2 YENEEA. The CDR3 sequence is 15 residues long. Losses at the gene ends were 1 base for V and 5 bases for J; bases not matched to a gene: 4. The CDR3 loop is CASSLGTGGIDTQYF. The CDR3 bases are TGTGCCAGCAGCTTAGGTACAGGGGGCATAGATACGCAGTATTTT.

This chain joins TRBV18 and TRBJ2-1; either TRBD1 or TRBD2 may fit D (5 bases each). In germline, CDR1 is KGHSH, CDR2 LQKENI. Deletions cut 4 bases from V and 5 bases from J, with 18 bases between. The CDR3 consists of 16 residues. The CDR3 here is CASSLVILGDDNEQFF. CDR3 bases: TGTGCCAGCTCACTAGTTATTTTAGGGGACGACAATGAGCAGTTCTTC.

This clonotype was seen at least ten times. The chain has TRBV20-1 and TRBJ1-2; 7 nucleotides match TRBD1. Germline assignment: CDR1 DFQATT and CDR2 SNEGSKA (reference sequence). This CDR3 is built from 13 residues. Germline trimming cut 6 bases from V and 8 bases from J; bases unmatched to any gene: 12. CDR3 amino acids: CSAPIRDSVGYTF. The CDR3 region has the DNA TGCAGTGCCCCCATCCGGGACAGTGTGGGCTACACCTTC.

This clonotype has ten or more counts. CDR3 DNA: TGCGCCAGCAGCTTGGCCGGGGTGGAGAACACTGAAGCTTTCTTT. Its protein is CASSLAGVENTEAFF. This sequence joins TRBV5-1 and TRBJ1-1; D gene ambiguous. CDR1 SGHRS and CDR2 YFSETQ come from the germline V gene. The CDR3 extends over 15 amino acids. V lost 0 bases to trimming and J lost 1 base, with 10 bases between them.

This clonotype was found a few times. Written as DNA, the CDR3 is TGTGCCAGCAGCTCAGGGGCGCCTTATAGCAATCAGCCCCAGCATTTT. Encoded protein: CASSSGAPYSNQPQHF. The chain links TRBV7-6 to TRBJ1-5, with D maybe TRBD1 (6 bases). This CDR3 is built from 16 residues. Germline CDR1 and CDR2: SGHVS and FNYEAQ. The V and J ends lost 4 bases and 0 bases respectively, with 13 bases between them.